These T cell receptor beta chains were read from a single sample in a study of cytomegalovirus exposure and HLA in healthy donors. The table came from immunoSEQ multiplex PCR; TCRdb's copy has only in-frame clones and leaves some out. The data contain 120,000 to 150,000 clones, 84% of them singletons. The material sequenced was PBMCs. These receptors originate from a woman in her twenties or thirties in good health and CMV-seronegative. Each CDR3 is given with its conserved first and last residue. D genes are given only for firm matches. Not every row has a clone size; where given, it reads once, few, many or a size class.

d_call j_call clone_size cdr3_length v_call cdr3_aa cdr3_nt
. TRBJ1-2 few 12 TRBV29-1 CSVEVSVYGYTF TGCAGCGTTGAGGTCTCGGTCTATGGCTACACCTTC
TRBD2 TRBJ2-1 . 14 TRBV5-4 CASSLGTSVNEQFF TGTGCCAGCAGCTTAGGGACTAGCGTCAATGAGCAGTTCTTC
. TRBJ2-1 . 13 TRBV30 CAWCPLACNEQFF TGTGCCTGGTGTCCCCTAGCCTGCAATGAGCAGTTCTTC
TRBD1 TRBJ1-6 . 15 TRBV27 CASSPGWTGASPLHF TGTGCCAGCAGTCCAGGATGGACAGGGGCTTCACCCCTCCACTTT
TRBD1 TRBJ1-5 . 18 TRBV19 CASKSDRGASLRDQPQHF TGTGCCAGTAAATCGGACAGGGGGGCATCCCTTCGAGATCAGCCCCAGCATTTT
. TRBJ1-2 . 14 TRBV21-1 CASRGQGAQNGYTF TGTGCCAGCAGGGGACAGGGGGCGCAAAATGGCTACACCTTC
. TRBJ2-2 . 16 TRBV18 CASSQRAPANTGELFF TGTGCCAGCTCCCAGCGGGCGCCAGCGAACACCGGGGAGCTGTTTTTT
TRBD2 TRBJ2-2 . 17 TRBV4-3 CASSQGSGGGNTGELFF TGCGCCAGCAGCCAAGGTAGCGGGGGAGGAAACACCGGGGAGCTGTTTTTT
TRBD1 TRBJ2-2 . 16 TRBV6-6 CASSTKGAGNTGELFF TGTGCCAGCAGCACAAAGGGGGCGGGGAACACCGGGGAGCTGTTTTTT
TRBD2 TRBJ2-7 . 14 TRBV5-1 CASSLPGLANEQYF TGCGCCAGCAGCTTACCGGGACTAGCAAACGAGCAGTACTTC
. TRBJ2-3 . 15 TRBV6-6 CASSYLARMTDTQYF TGTGCCAGCAGTTATCTAGCGAGGATGACAGATACGCAGTATTTT
. TRBJ2-5 . 16 TRBV2 CASSEFTARVQETQYF TGTGCCAGCAGTGAATTCACCGCGCGGGTCCAAGAGACCCAGTACTTC
. TRBJ2-5 . 16 TRBV6-6 CASRDFTQALQETQYF TGTGCCTCCAGGGATTTTACACAGGCGCTACAAGAGACCCAGTACTTC
. TRBJ2-1 . 16 TRBV2 CASSEAPQISYNEQFF TGTGCCAGCAGTGAAGCGCCACAGATCTCCTACAATGAGCAGTTCTTC
TRBD1 TRBJ1-5 . 15 TRBV18 CASSPGTGNGQPQHF TGTGCCAGCTCACCGGGGACAGGGAACGGTCAGCCCCAGCATTTT
. TRBJ1-5 few 16 TRBV6-6 CASSYLDGHSNQPQHF TGTGCCAGCAGTTACCTCGACGGACATAGCAATCAGCCCCAGCATTTT
. TRBJ1-2 . 15 TRBV18 CASSPGGRNNYGYTF TGTGCCAGCTCACCAGGGGGCAGGAATAACTATGGCTACACCTTC
TRBD1 TRBJ2-6 . 17 TRBV6-4 CASSPGTGRSGANVLTF TGTGCCAGCAGTCCCGGGACAGGCCGCTCTGGGGCCAACGTCCTGACTTTC
. TRBJ2-3 . 14 TRBV29-1 CSVVAAEITDTQYF TGCAGCGTTGTAGCGGCTGAGATCACAGATACGCAGTATTTT
. TRBJ2-1 . 13 TRBV7-2 CASSYYGLNEQFF TGTGCCAGCAGCTACTACGGACTAAATGAGCAGTTCTTC
. TRBJ2-3 . 14 TRBV2 CASLDYQVSDTQYF TGTGCCAGCTTGGACTACCAGGTATCGGATACGCAGTATTTT
TRBD1 TRBJ2-3 . 17 TRBV5-4 CASSLKTGQTRSDTQYF TGTGCCAGCAGCTTGAAGACAGGGCAAACCCGGTCAGATACGCAGTATTTT
TRBD1 TRBJ2-7 . 15 TRBV9 CASSPGTGYPYEQYF TGTGCCAGCAGCCCCGGGACAGGGTATCCCTACGAGCAGTACTTC
TRBD1 TRBJ2-5 . 15 TRBV2 CASSELTGAQETQYF TGTGCCAGCAGTGAATTGACAGGGGCCCAAGAGACCCAGTACTTC
. TRBJ1-6 . 18 TRBV27 CASSLRGGRIAYNSPLHF TGTGCCAGCAGTTTACGCGGAGGACGAATAGCTTATAATTCACCCCTCCACTTT
TRBD2 TRBJ2-5 few 15 TRBV7-7 CASSLAGGVQETQYF TGTGCTAGCAGCCTAGCGGGGGGGGTCCAAGAGACCCAGTACTTC
. TRBJ2-7 . 13 TRBV18 CASSRTQGDEQYF TGTGCCAGCTCACGAACGCAGGGCGACGAGCAGTACTTC
. TRBJ2-4 once 14 TRBV9 CASSVQGHGDIQYF TGTGCCAGCAGCGTACAGGGCCATGGGGACATTCAGTACTTC
TRBD1 TRBJ1-1 once 15 TRBV27 CASSSNRGGDTEAFF TGTGCCAGCAGTTCGAACAGGGGGGGGGACACTGAAGCTTTCTTT
. TRBJ1-1 . 15 TRBV2 CASSEGGSLNTEAFF TGTGCCAGCAGTGAAGGGGGCAGCTTGAACACTGAAGCTTTCTTT
. TRBJ1-4 . 15 TRBV30 CACRGGASTNEKLFF TGTGCCTGTCGAGGCGGGGCTTCAACTAATGAAAAACTGTTTTTT
. TRBJ1-1 . 16 TRBV7-6 CASSLYRGSGAPEAFF TGTGCCAGCAGCTTATATCGTGGGTCAGGGGCCCCTGAAGCTTTCTTT
TRBD1 TRBJ1-2 . 15 TRBV28 CASSLLSRGRDGYTF TGTGCCAGCAGTTTACTGAGCAGGGGGCGCGATGGCTACACCTTC
. TRBJ2-2 . 11 TRBV29-1 CSVGYPGELFF TGCAGCGTTGGTTATCCCGGGGAGCTGTTTTTT
TRBD1 TRBJ1-4 . 15 TRBV28 CASSLQGAANEKLFF TGTGCCAGCAGTTTACAGGGGGCGGCTAATGAAAAACTGTTTTTT
TRBD2 TRBJ2-1 . 12 TRBV5-1 CASSFSGLEQFF TGCGCCAGCAGCTTTAGCGGGTTAGAGCAGTTCTTC
TRBD1 TRBJ1-1 few 13 TRBV2 CASGGQRDTEAFF TGTGCCAGCGGGGGACAGCGGGACACTGAAGCTTTCTTT
. TRBJ2-2 . 15 TRBV5-1 CASSLLGGSTGELFF TGCGCCAGCAGCTTGCTGGGGGGATCCACCGGGGAGCTGTTTTTT
. TRBJ1-1 . 15 TRBV11-1 CASSLGPNKNTEAFF TGTGCCAGCAGCTTAGGGCCCAATAAGAACACTGAAGCTTTCTTT
. TRBJ2-1 . 14 TRBV9 CASSPGGLQNEQFF TGTGCCAGCAGCCCAGGGGGGCTTCAAAATGAGCAGTTCTTC
TRBD1 TRBJ1-2 few 12 TRBV30 CAWGGTGGGYTF TGTGCCTGGGGAGGGACAGGGGGCGGCTACACCTTC
TRBD2 TRBJ2-7 . 15 TRBV28 CASSLPGLAVYEQYF TGTGCCAGCAGCCTACCGGGACTAGCGGTATACGAGCAGTACTTC
TRBD1 TRBJ1-1 . 15 TRBV10-2 CASSDSRQGRGEAFF TGCGCCAGCAGCGATTCAAGACAGGGACGGGGTGAAGCTTTCTTT
. TRBJ2-3 . 15 TRBV2 CASTVKSGYTDTQYF TGTGCCAGCACTGTGAAAAGCGGTTACACAGATACGCAGTATTTT
. TRBJ2-1 . 13 TRBV18 CASSPGRDGEQFF TGTGCCAGCTCACCCGGCAGGGATGGGGAGCAGTTCTTC
TRBD2 TRBJ2-5 . 15 TRBV5-4 CASSLVAGGGETQYF TGTGCCAGCAGCTTGGTCGCCGGGGGGGGAGAGACCCAGTACTTC
. TRBJ2-3 . 14 TRBV29-1 CSAARGSSTDTQYF TGCAGCGCTGCGCGGGGTTCTAGCACAGATACGCAGTATTTT
TRBD1 TRBJ2-7 . 16 TRBV30 CAWSGTGTGGSHEQYF TGTGCCTGGAGTGGTACCGGGACAGGGGGCTCCCACGAGCAGTACTTC
TRBD2 TRBJ2-7 . 15 TRBV27 CASSVIGGVGHEQYF TGTGCCAGCAGTGTAATCGGGGGGGTGGGCCACGAGCAGTACTTC
. TRBJ1-3 . 14 TRBV2 CASRAISSGNTIYF TGTGCCAGCAGGGCAATAAGCTCTGGAAACACCATATATTTT
. TRBJ2-5 . 13 TRBV11-2 CASRSTRIQTQYF TGTGCCAGCCGCAGTACCAGGATACAGACCCAGTACTTC
TRBD1 TRBJ1-4 . 14 TRBV28 CASSLGQFNEKLFF TGTGCCAGCAGTTTGGGACAGTTTAATGAAAAACTGTTTTTT
. TRBJ2-2 . 14 TRBV28 CASGLGGNTGELFF TGTGCCAGCGGTCTAGGGGGGAACACCGGGGAGCTGTTTTTT